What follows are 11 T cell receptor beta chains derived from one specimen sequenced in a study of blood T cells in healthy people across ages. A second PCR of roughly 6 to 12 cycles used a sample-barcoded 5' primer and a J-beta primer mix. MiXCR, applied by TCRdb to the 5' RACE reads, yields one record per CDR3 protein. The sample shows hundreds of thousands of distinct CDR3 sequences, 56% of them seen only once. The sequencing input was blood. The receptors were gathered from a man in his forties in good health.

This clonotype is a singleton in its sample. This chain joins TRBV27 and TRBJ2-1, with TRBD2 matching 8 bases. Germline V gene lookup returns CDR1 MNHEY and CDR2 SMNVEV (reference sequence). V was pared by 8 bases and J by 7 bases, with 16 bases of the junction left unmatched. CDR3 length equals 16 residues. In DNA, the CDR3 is TGTGCCAGCCACCAGGGCCCTAGCGGGTCCATGAATGAGCAGTTCTTC. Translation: CASHQGPSGSMNEQFF.

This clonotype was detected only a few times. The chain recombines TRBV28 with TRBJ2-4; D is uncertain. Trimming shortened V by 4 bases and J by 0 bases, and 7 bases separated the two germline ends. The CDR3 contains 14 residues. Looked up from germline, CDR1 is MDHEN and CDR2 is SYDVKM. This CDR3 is CASSSTVAKNIQYF. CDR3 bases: TGTGCCAGCAGTTCGACGGTAGCCAAAAACATTCAGTACTTC.

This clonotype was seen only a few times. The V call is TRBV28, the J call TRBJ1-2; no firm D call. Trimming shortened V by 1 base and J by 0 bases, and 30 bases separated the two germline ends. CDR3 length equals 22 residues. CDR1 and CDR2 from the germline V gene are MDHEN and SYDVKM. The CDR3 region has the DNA TGTGCCAGCAGTTTATTCTCACTAAGTGGAGTCCAGGATGGTCCGCCTAACTATGGCTACACCTTC. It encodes CASSLFSLSGVQDGPPNYGYTF.

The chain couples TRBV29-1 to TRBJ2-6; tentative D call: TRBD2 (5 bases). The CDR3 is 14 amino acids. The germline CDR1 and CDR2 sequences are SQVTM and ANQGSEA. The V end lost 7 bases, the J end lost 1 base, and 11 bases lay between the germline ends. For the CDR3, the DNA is TGCAGCGCCGATACGGGATCTGGGGCCAACGTCCTGACTTTC. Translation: CSADTGSGANVLTF.

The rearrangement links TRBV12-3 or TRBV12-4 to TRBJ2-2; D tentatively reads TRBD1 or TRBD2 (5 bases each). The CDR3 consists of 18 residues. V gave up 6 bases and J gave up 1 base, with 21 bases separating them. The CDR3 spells CASRSGTPDKQNTGELFF. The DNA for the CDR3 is TGTGCCAGCAGGTCCGGGACGCCCGACAAGCAGAACACCGGGGAGCTGTTTTTT.

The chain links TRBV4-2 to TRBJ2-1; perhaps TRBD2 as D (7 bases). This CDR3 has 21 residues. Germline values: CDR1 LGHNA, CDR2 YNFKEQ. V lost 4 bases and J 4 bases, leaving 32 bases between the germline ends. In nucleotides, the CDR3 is TGTGCCAGCAGCCCAAGGGTTTGGACTAGGGGGGTCCGGCCCCGATACAATGAGCAGTTCTTC. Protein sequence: CASSPRVWTRGVRPRYNEQFF.

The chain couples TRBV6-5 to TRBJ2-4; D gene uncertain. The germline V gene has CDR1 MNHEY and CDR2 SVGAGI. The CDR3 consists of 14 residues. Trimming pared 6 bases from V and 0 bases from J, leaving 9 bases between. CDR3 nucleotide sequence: TGTGCCAGCAGCCTCGACCTAGCCAAAAACATTCAGTACTTC. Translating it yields CASSLDLAKNIQYF.

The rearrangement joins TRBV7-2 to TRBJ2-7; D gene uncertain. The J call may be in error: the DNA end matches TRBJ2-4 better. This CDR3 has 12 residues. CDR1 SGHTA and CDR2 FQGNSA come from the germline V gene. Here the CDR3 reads CASSSSPNIQYF. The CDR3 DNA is TGTGCCAGCAGCTCCTCCCCCAACATTCAGTACTTC.

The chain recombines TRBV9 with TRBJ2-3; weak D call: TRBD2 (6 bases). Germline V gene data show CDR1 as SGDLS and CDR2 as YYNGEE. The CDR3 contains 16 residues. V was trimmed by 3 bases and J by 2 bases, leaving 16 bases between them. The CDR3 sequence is CASSGGDGSPTDTQYF. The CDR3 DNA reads TGTGCCAGCAGCGGCGGGGACGGGAGTCCCACAGATACGCAGTATTTT.

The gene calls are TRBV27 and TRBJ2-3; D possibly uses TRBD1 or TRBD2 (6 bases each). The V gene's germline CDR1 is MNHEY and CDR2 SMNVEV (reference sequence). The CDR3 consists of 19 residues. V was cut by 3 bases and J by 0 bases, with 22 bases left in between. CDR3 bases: TGTGCCAGCAGTTTGCATAGGGGGGTTCGCGGCGGGAGCACAGATACGCAGTATTTT. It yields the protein CASSLHRGVRGGSTDTQYF.

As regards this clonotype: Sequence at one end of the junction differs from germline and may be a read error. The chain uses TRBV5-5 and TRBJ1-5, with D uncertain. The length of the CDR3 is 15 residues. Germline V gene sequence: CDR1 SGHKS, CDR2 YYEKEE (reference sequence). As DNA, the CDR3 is TGTGCCAACAGCTTACTGCCCGACAACAATCAGCCCCAGCATTTT. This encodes CANSLLPDNNQPQHF.